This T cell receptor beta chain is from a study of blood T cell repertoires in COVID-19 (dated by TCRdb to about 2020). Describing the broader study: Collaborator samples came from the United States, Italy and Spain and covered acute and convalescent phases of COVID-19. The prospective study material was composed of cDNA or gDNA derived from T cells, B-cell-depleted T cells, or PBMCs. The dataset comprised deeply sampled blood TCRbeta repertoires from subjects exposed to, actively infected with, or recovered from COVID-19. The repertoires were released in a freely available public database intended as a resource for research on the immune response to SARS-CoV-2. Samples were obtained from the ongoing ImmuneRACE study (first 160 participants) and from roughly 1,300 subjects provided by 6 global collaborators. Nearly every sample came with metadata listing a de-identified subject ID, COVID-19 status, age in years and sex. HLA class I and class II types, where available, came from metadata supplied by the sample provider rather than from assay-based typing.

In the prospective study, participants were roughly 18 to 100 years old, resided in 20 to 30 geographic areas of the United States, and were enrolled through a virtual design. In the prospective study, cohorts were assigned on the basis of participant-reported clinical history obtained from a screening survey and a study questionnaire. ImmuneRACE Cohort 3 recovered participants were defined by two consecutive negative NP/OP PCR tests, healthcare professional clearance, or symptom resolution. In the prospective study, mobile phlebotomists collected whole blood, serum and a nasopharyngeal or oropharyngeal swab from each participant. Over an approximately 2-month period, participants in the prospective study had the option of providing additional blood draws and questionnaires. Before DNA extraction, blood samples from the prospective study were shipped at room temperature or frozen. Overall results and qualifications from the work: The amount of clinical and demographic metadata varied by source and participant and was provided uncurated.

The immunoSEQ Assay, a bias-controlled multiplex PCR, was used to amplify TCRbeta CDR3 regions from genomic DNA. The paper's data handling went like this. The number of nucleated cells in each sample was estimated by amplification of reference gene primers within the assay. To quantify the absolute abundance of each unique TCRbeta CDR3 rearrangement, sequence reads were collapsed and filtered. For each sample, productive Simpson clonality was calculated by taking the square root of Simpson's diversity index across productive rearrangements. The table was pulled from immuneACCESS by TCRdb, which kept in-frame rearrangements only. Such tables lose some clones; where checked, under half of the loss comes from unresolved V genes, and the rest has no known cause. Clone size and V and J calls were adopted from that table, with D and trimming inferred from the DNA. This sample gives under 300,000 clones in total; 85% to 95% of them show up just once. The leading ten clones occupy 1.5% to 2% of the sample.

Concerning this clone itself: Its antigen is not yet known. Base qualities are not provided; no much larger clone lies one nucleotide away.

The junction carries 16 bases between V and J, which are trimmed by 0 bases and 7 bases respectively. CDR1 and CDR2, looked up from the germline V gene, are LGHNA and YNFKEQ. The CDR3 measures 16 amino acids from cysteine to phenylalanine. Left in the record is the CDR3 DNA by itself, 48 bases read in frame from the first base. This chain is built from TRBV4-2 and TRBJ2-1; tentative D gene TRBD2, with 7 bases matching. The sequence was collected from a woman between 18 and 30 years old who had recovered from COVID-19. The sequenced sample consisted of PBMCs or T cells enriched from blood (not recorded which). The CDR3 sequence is CASSQEGGGLWNEQFF. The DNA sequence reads TGTGCCAGCAGCCAAGAAGGGGGGGGCCTTTGGAATGAGCAGTTCTTC.